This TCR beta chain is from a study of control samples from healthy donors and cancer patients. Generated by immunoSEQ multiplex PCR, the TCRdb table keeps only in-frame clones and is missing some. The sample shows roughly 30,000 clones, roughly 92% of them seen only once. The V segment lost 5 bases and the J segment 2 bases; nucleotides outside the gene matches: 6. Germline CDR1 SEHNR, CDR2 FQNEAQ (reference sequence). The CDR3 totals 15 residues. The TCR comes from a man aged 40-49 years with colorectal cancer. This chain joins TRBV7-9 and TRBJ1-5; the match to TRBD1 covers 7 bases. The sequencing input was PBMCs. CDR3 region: CASSPGDSRNQPQHF. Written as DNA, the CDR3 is TGTGCCAGCAGCCCAGGGGACAGTCGCAATCAGCCCCAGCATTTT.